This T cell receptor beta chain was profiled in a study of T cell responses to AZD1222 COVID-19 vaccine. Overall study context: It was second doses at about 4 or about 12 weeks that were pooled. Study outcomes and limitations: Spike-specific TCR depth and breadth grew after two AZD1222 doses.

Method: immunoSEQ multiplex PCR; TCRdb's copy keeps in-frame clones and lacks some. Among about 130,000 clones listed, around nine tenths were seen once. About this clone itself: Its antigen is unknown.

This CDR3 comprises 12 residues. From germline, CDR1 is SGHAT and CDR2 FQNNGV. Trimming pared 3 bases from V and 8 bases from J, leaving 7 bases between. The material sequenced was peripheral blood, taken on day 0 of AZD1222 vaccination. This TCR came from an adult in good health. The chain joins TRBV11-2 to TRBJ1-4; D call uncertain. The CDR3: CASSLMREKLFF. CDR3 in DNA: TGTGCCAGCAGCTTGATGAGGGAAAAACTGTTTTTT.